Listed below are T cell receptor beta chains from one sample, sequenced in a study of vaccination and CD4 T cells after COVID-19. No antigen is known for these receptors. TCRdb used MiXCR to reprocess the PCR reads, holding one entry per CDR3 protein. This table holds roughly 2,300 distinct CDR3 sequences, about a sixth found once. The sample comprised CD4+ T cells from blood, cultured in vitro. The receptor set was obtained from a human donor in good health. The CDR3 runs from the conserved cysteine through the conserved F or W. A D gene is named only where the DNA matches it firmly. Clone size is given for some rows only: seen once, a few or many times, or a class if the clone is expanded.

TRBV20-1	NA	TRBJ2-4	medium-sized	CSASEWGAKNIQYF	TGCAGTGCTAGTGAATGGGGTGCCAAAAACATTCAGTACTTC
TRBV9	NA	TRBJ2-1	NA	CASSRTDSFTYNEQFF	TGTGCCAGCAGTCGGACAGATTCTTTCACCTACAATGAGCAGTTCTTC
TRBV18	TRBD2	TRBJ2-3	NA	CASSPTVRTSETDTQYF	TGTGCCAGCTCACCGACGGTAAGGACTAGCGAGACAGATACGCAGTATTTT
TRBV18	NA	TRBJ2-7	once	CASSPEIHEQYF	TGTGCCAGCTCACCAGAGATCCACGAGCAGTACTTC
TRBV5-6	NA	TRBJ2-4	once	CASSFPQGHIQYF	TGTGCCAGCAGCTTCCCACAAGGACACATTCAGTACTTC
TRBV1	NA	TRBJ2-7	few	CTSSDVGRRRLYEQYF	TGCACCAGCAGCGACGTGGGCAGGAGGCGTTTGTACGAGCAGTACTTC
TRBV20-1	NA	TRBJ1-1	few	CSAKGPPLNTEAFF	TGCAGTGCCAAAGGCCCACCCCTGAACACTGAAGCTTTCTTT
TRBV29-1	TRBD1	TRBJ2-7	few	CSVERPGQSYEQYF	TGCAGCGTTGAAAGACCGGGACAGAGCTACGAGCAGTACTTC
TRBV5-6	TRBD1	TRBJ2-3	few	CASSLGQGETDTQYF	TGTGCCAGCAGCTTAGGACAGGGTGAAACAGATACGCAGTATTTT
TRBV19	NA	TRBJ2-7	NA	CASSINRGGYEQYF	TGTGCCAGTAGTATCAACAGGGGAGGCTACGAGCAGTACTTC
TRBV28	NA	TRBJ1-3	NA	CASRERNSGNTIYF	TGTGCCAGCAGGGAGAGGAACTCTGGAAACACCATATATTTT
TRBV6-1	NA	TRBJ1-1	medium-sized	CASSEANGRAEAFF	TGTGCCAGCAGTGAAGCGAATGGGAGAGCTGAAGCTTTCTTT
TRBV7-2	NA	TRBJ1-5	medium-sized	CASSFGREQPQHF	TGTGCCAGCAGCTTTGGGCGGGAGCAGCCCCAGCATTTT
TRBV19	NA	TRBJ2-7	few	CASSMSHQAIYEQYF	TGTGCCAGTAGTATGTCCCATCAAGCGATCTACGAGCAGTACTTC
TRBV5-4	TRBD1	TRBJ2-7	NA	CASSPGQGFGQYF	TGTGCCAGCAGCCCGGGACAGGGGTTCGGGCAGTACTTC
TRBV20-1	NA	TRBJ2-5	few	CSARSRTGQETQYF	TGCAGTGCTAGAAGTAGAACAGGCCAAGAGACCCAGTACTTC
TRBV2	NA	TRBJ1-3	NA	CASSPGGFGNTIYF	TGTGCCAGCAGTCCAGGAGGGTTTGGAAACACCATATATTTT
TRBV19	NA	TRBJ1-5	medium-sized	CASNLEPDQPQHF	TGTGCCAGTAATTTGGAGCCTGATCAGCCCCAGCATTTT
TRBV5-4	NA	TRBJ1-1	hyperexpanded	CASSIRGAKAEAFF	TGTGCCAGCAGCATCCGGGGGGCGAAGGCTGAAGCTTTCTTT
TRBV5-1	TRBD1	TRBJ1-1	NA	CASSLHPGQGNTEAFF	TGCGCCAGCAGCTTGCACCCGGGACAGGGGAACACTGAAGCTTTCTTT
TRBV6-1	TRBD2	TRBJ2-1	NA	CASRGLAASNEQFF	TGTGCCAGCAGAGGGCTAGCGGCCTCCAATGAGCAGTTCTTC
TRBV11-2	NA	TRBJ1-4	NA	CASSPNRDTEKLFF	TGTGCCAGCAGCCCGAACAGGGATACGGAAAAACTGTTTTTT
TRBV20-1	TRBD1	TRBJ1-1	large	CSVPVRGLTEAFF	TGCAGTGTCCCCGTAAGGGGGCTGACTGAAGCTTTCTTT
TRBV5-1	TRBD2	TRBJ2-5	NA	CASSLGGLAGEMFLGAQYF	TGCGCCAGCAGCTTGGGGGGACTAGCGGGAGAGATGTTCTTAGGGGCCCAGTACTTC
TRBV20-1	TRBD2	TRBJ2-1	NA	CSARRGTSGRDEQFF	TGCAGTGCTAGGAGAGGGACTAGCGGGAGAGATGAGCAGTTCTTC
TRBV4-1	TRBD2	TRBJ2-1	NA	CASSQFGLAGGEQFF	TGCGCCAGCAGCCAATTTGGACTAGCGGGAGGTGAGCAGTTCTTC
TRBV6-1	TRBD1	TRBJ1-1	medium-sized	CASRHRGLNTEAFF	TGTGCCAGCAGGCACAGGGGGCTGAACACTGAAGCTTTCTTT
TRBV10-3	NA	TRBJ2-1	few	CAITGNPRTSSNEQFF	TGTGCCATCACGGGTAATCCCCGTACTAGCAGCAATGAGCAGTTCTTC
TRBV5-1	TRBD1	TRBJ1-2	few	CASSLGPGGNGYTF	TGCGCCAGCAGCTTAGGGCCAGGGGGAAATGGCTACACCTTC
TRBV9	NA	TRBJ2-1	NA	CASSVGWLENEQFF	TGTGCCAGCAGCGTGGGGTGGCTAGAAAATGAGCAGTTCTTC
TRBV10-2	NA	TRBJ1-2	few	CASRTDAYGYTF	TGCGCCAGCAGGACAGACGCCTATGGCTACACCTTC
TRBV5-4	TRBD2	TRBJ2-1	NA	CASSQPSGNTYNEQFF	TGTGCCAGCAGCCAGCCTAGCGGGAATACCTACAATGAGCAGTTCTTC
TRBV5-4	TRBD1	TRBJ2-1	few	CASSSPGQGYNEQFF	TGTGCCAGCAGCTCACCGGGACAGGGGTACAATGAGCAGTTCTTC
TRBV7-3	NA	TRBJ1-2	NA	CASPPPVRSLTNYGYTF	TGTGCCAGCCCCCCCCCCGTGCGGAGCCTAACTAACTATGGCTACACCTTC
TRBV11-2	NA	TRBJ2-1	few	CASSLGRKTVFSYNEQFF	TGTGCCAGCAGCTTGGGGAGGAAGACAGTTTTCTCCTACAATGAGCAGTTCTTC
TRBV2	NA	TRBJ2-1	few	CASTEVPGFGEQFF	TGTGCCAGCACCGAAGTCCCAGGGTTTGGTGAGCAGTTCTTC
TRBV11-2	NA	TRBJ2-7	few	CASSLVTKQYF	TGTGCCAGCAGCTTAGTCACTAAGCAGTACTTC
TRBV20-1	NA	TRBJ1-5	medium-sized	CSARDRVSNQPQHF	TGCAGTGCTAGAGATCGAGTGAGCAATCAGCCCCAGCATTTT
TRBV30	NA	TRBJ2-4	NA	CAWGYKNIQYF	TGTGCCTGGGGTTACAAAAACATTCAGTACTTC
TRBV2	NA	TRBJ1-1	medium-sized	CASSTHVGGRVNTEAFF	TGTGCCAGCAGTACCCACGTCGGGGGGAGGGTGAACACTGAAGCTTTCTTT
TRBV10-3	NA	TRBJ2-1	NA	CATRDSTYNEQFF	TGTGCCACTAGGGACTCCACCTACAATGAGCAGTTCTTC
TRBV6-1	TRBD1	TRBJ2-3	NA	CASSLSGTGIGLDTQYF	TGTGCCAGCAGCCTCTCCGGGACAGGTATTGGTTTAGATACGCAGTATTTT
TRBV6-2/TRBV6-3	TRBD1	TRBJ1-5	medium-sized	CASSHGNRGYQPQHF	TGTGCCAGCTCCCATGGGAACAGGGGATATCAGCCCCAGCATTTT